These 9 T cell receptor beta chains were sequenced from one sample in a study of blood T cells in healthy people across ages. Primed by a sample-barcoded 5' primer and a J-beta primer mix, a second PCR proceeded for about 7 to 11 cycles. One entry per CDR3 protein results from TCRdb running MiXCR on the 5' RACE reads. The sample includes 600,000 to 900,000 distinct CDR3 sequences, 20% to 30% seen only once; the top ten take 3%. These same records also appear under a second study, on T cells of mothers and their children.

The sample taken for sequencing was blood. The origin of the receptors is a boy under 18 in good health.

This chain connects TRBV5-1 to TRBJ2-2; D is perhaps TRBD2 (5 bases). This CDR3 comprises 17 residues. Trimming cost V 2 bases and J 4 bases, with 18 bases left between them. Germline loops: CDR1 SGHRS, CDR2 YFSETQ. The CDR3: CASSLQTVGAGTGELFF. CDR3 nucleotides: TGCGCCAGCAGCTTACAAACAGTCGGCGCGGGCACCGGGGAGCTGTTTTTT.

V gene TRBV7-9 combines with J gene TRBJ2-1; no firm D call. V lost 5 bases and J 0 bases, leaving 11 bases between the germline ends. Germline values: CDR1 SEHNR, CDR2 FQNEAQ (reference sequence). The CDR3 runs to 15 residues. The CDR3 nucleotides are TGTGCCAGCAGCACCACAATGAGCTCCTACAATGAGCAGTTCTTC. Its translation is CASSTTMSSYNEQFF.

This clonotype appeared a few times. The V call is TRBV28, the J call TRBJ2-2; 9 nucleotides line up with TRBD1. CDR1 and CDR2 (germline): MDHEN, SYDVKM. The CDR3 runs 15 residues. V shed 3 bases and J 5 bases; nucleotides not matched to a gene: 4. The DNA for the CDR3 is TGTGCCAGCAGTTTGGGACAGGGCATTACCGGGGAGCTGTTTTTT. This translates into CASSLGQGITGELFF. Full variable domain (rest looked up from reference TRBV28 and TRBJ2-2): DVKVTQSSRYLVKRTGEKVFLECVQDMDHENMFWYRQDPGLGLRLIYFSYDVKMKEKGDIPEGYSVSREKKERFSLILESASTNQTSMYLCASSLGQGITGELFFGEGSRLTVL.

CDR3 region: CASSYSGTGLYSPLHF. In DNA, the CDR3 is TGTGCCAGCAGTTACTCAGGGACAGGGTTGTATTCACCCCTCCACTTT. The V and J genes are TRBV6-5 and TRBJ1-6; 9 bases are a match to TRBD1. The CDR3 consists of 16 residues. V dropped 0 bases and J dropped 8; count of bases not matched to a gene: 5. Looked up from germline, CDR1 is MNHEY and CDR2 is SVGAGI.

This clonotype has a single count. The genes are TRBV12-3 or TRBV12-4 and TRBJ1-4; D is undetermined. V lost 6 bases, J lost 0 bases, and 11 bases lay in between. The CDR3 spans 15 residues. CDR3 coding DNA: TGTGCCAGCAGGGAGACTTCGACAACTAATGAAAAACTGTTTTTT. Translated: CASRETSTTNEKLFF.

This chain links TRBV5-1 with TRBJ2-2; 10 bases agree with TRBD1. V lost 4 bases to trimming and J lost 6 bases; unmatched junction nucleotides: 3. Per germline, CDR1 SGHRS and CDR2 YFSETQ. The CDR3 runs to 14 residues. CDR3 residues: CASSSGQGAGELFF. The CDR3 DNA reads as TGCGCCAGCAGCAGCGGACAGGGGGCCGGGGAGCTGTTTTTT.

This clonotype came up a few times. The rearrangement joins TRBV11-2 to TRBJ2-1; 8 bases fit TRBD2. Germline CDR1 is SGHAT and CDR2 is FQNNGV. Unmatched junction bases numbered 9, after V lost 0 bases and J lost 2 bases. The CDR3 sequence is 18 residues long. CDR3 region: CASSLERTQRGPYNEQFF. In DNA form, the CDR3 reads TGTGCCAGCAGCTTAGAGAGAACTCAGCGGGGGCCCTACAATGAGCAGTTCTTC.

The chain links TRBV7-2 to TRBJ1-4, with unresolved D. Germline assignment: CDR1 SGHTA and CDR2 FQGNSA. The CDR3 runs 15 residues. V dropped 0 bases and J dropped 7 bases, with 12 bases sitting between them. The CDR3 DNA is TGTGCCAGCAGCTTAGCGGCCGTTCCGGGTGAAAAACTGTTTTTT. It codes for CASSLAAVPGEKLFF.

A few counts support this clonotype. The V gene is TRBV6-5, the J gene TRBJ2-3, with 8 bases identical to TRBD2. With V trimmed by 4 bases and J by 1 base, 4 bases remained unmatched. Germline V gives CDR1 MNHEY, CDR2 SVGAGI. This CDR3 is 15 amino acids long. CDR3 region: CASSFAGGGTDTQYF. The DNA of the CDR3 is TGTGCCAGCAGTTTCGCGGGGGGCGGCACAGATACGCAGTATTTT.